The 12 T cell receptor beta chains below were found in one sample sequenced in a study of T-cell memory formation after mild COVID-19. TCRdb independently ran MiXCR on the 5' RACE reads; one entry per CDR3 protein. Of hundreds of thousands of distinct CDR3 sequences detected, 28% appear once; the ten largest clones hold about 13%. Sequencing was done on a sample of PBMCs or a T cell subset sorted from them (not recorded which). The receptors stem from an adult woman who had mild COVID-19 (a few samples of this study predate the infection). Cell type and time point are not known.

The V gene is TRBV7-6, the J gene TRBJ1-4; D unclear. Trimming cost V 3 bases and J 3 bases, with 14 bases left between them. Germline V gene data show CDR1 as SGHVS and CDR2 as FNYEAQ. This CDR3 has 16 amino acids. CDR3 bases: TGTGCCAGCAGCTTCTCAGGTCGGGAACCTAATGAAAAACTGTTTTTT. It codes for CASSFSGREPNEKLFF.

The chain links TRBV29-1 to TRBJ1-1, with D possibly TRBD1 on 5 matching bases. The CDR3 totals 11 residues. Germline lookup yields CDR1 SQVTM and CDR2 ANQGSEA. V lost 3 bases and J lost 5, with 7 bases in between. The CDR3 reads CSVDEGTEAFF. The CDR3 coding sequence is TGCAGCGTTGATGAGGGGACTGAAGCTTTCTTT.

The genes are TRBV20-1 and TRBJ2-5; maybe TRBD2 (6 bases). Germline V lookup: CDR1 DFQATT, CDR2 SNEGSKA (reference sequence). The CDR3 covers 16 residues. V lost 6 bases and J 5 bases, leaving 25 bases between the germline ends. As DNA, the CDR3 is TGCAGTGCCCATAACTTACCGGGGCTAGCGTTGGAGACCCAGTACTTC. Amino acids: CSAHNLPGLALETQYF.

This clonotype was seen a few times. The chain employs TRBV3-1 and TRBJ2-2; TRBD1 or TRBD2 may be the D gene (5 bases each). From germline, CDR1 is LGHDT and CDR2 YNNKEL (reference sequence). The CDR3 length is 14 residues. Trimming took off 4 bases at V and 7 bases at J, with 13 bases between the two ends. The CDR3 sequence is CASSPGPFVGELFF. The CDR3 bases are TGTGCCAGCAGCCCGGGGCCGTTCGTCGGGGAGCTGTTTTTT.

This clonotype has only a few counts. J is TRBJ2-1 and V is TRBV30; 14 bases agree with TRBD2. This CDR3 is 19 amino acids long. Unmatched junction bases numbered 12, after V lost 4 bases and J lost 1 base. Germline CDR1 and CDR2: GTSNPN and SVGIG (reference sequence). The CDR3 loop reads CAWTSIRTSGRISYNEQFF. As DNA, the CDR3 is TGTGCCTGGACCTCGATAAGGACTAGCGGGAGGATATCCTACAATGAGCAGTTCTTC.

The V call is TRBV6-2 or TRBV6-3, the J call TRBJ2-1, with TRBD2 matching 8 bases. This CDR3 comprises 15 residues. V lost 0 bases, J lost 3 bases, and 1 base stayed unmatched. Germline assignment: CDR1 MNHEY and CDR2 SVGEGT. The CDR3 reads CASSYSSGGYNEQFF. In DNA, the CDR3 is TGTGCCAGCAGTTACTCGAGCGGGGGCTACAATGAGCAGTTCTTC.

This clonotype was found a few times. This chain links TRBV7-8 with TRBJ2-1, with 8 bases matching TRBD1. The CDR3 totals 16 residues. Germline loops: CDR1 SGHVS, CDR2 FQNEAQ. Unmatched junction bases numbered 11, after V lost 5 bases and J lost 5 bases. CDR3 DNA: TGTGCCAGCAGCGCTCGGACAGGGAAGTTTGACAATGAGCAGTTCTTC. This codes for CASSARTGKFDNEQFF.

The chain uses TRBV5-5 and TRBJ2-3; TRBD2 aligns across 13 bases. The V segment lost 5 bases and the J segment 3 bases; nucleotides outside the gene matches: 6. The CDR3 runs 16 residues. Germline V gene lookup returns CDR1 SGHKS and CDR2 YYEKEE (reference sequence). CDR3 amino acids: CASRRRTSGGTDTQYF. CDR3 in DNA: TGTGCCAGCAGACGCCGGACTAGCGGGGGAACAGATACGCAGTATTTT.

There are many counts of this clonotype. The chain combines TRBV19 with TRBJ2-7; 9 nucleotides match TRBD2. Trimming cost V 3 bases and J 0 bases; bases outside gene matches: 9. From germline, CDR1 is LNHDA and CDR2 SQIVND (reference sequence). CDR3 length: 17 residues. CDR3 coding DNA: TGTGCCAGTAGTATCACCTTAAGCGGGAGGAGCTCCTACGAGCAGTACTTC. Translated: CASSITLSGRSSYEQYF.

V is TRBV7-2 and J is TRBJ1-1; D remains unclear. CDR3 length: 18 residues. The V gene lost 3 bases and the J gene lost 1 base, with 21 bases spanning the gap. Germline values: CDR1 SGHTA, CDR2 FQGNSA. CDR3 protein: CASSFLPRGLNQNTEAFF. CDR3 DNA sequence: TGTGCCAGCAGCTTCCTTCCCCGGGGTCTCAATCAGAACACTGAAGCTTTCTTT.

V and J are TRBV12-3 or TRBV12-4 and TRBJ2-7; 8 nucleotides line up with TRBD1. CDR3 length: 16 residues. With 0 bases clipped from V and 5 bases from J, the junction kept 9 bases outside the gene matches. The DNA of the CDR3 is TGTGCCAGCAGTTTAGCGCTCGGGGACAGGCGCGACGAGCAGTACTTC. This translates into CASSLALGDRRDEQYF.

The chain joins TRBV6-1 to TRBJ2-2; D is possibly TRBD1 or TRBD2 (5 bases each). The V gene's germline CDR1 is MNHNS and CDR2 SASEGT. CDR3 length: 17 residues. Trimming shortened V by 2 bases and J by 1 base, and 14 bases separated the two germline ends. CDR3 sequence reads: CASSESQGVWNTGELFF. DNA of the CDR3: TGTGCCAGCAGTGAAAGTCAGGGAGTATGGAACACCGGGGAGCTGTTTTTT.